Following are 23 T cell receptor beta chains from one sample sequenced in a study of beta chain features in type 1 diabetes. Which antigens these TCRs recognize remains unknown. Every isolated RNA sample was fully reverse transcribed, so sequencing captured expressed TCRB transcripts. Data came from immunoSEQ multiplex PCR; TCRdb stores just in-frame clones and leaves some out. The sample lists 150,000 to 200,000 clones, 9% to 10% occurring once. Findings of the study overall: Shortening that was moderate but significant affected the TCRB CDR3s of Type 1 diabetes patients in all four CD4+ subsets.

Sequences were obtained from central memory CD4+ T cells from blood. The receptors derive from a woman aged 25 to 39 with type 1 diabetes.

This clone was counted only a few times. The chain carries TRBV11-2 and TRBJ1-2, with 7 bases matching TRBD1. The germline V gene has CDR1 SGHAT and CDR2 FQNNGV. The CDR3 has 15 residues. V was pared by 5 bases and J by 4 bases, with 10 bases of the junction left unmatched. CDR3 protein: CASSAPRTGSYGYTF. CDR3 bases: TGTGCCAGCAGCGCACCCCGGACAGGCTCCTATGGCTACACCTTC.

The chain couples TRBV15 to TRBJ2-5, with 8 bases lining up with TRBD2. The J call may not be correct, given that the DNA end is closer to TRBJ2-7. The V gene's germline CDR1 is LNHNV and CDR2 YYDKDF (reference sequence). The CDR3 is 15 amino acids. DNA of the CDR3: TGTGCCACCAGCAGAGGCGGGACTAGCTCCTACGAGCAGTACTTC. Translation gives CATSRGGTSSYEQYF.

The CDR3 DNA reads TGCAGCGCACTGAGGACTAGCGGGAGCAGTGAGCAGTTCTTC. It encodes CSALRTSGSSEQFF. V and J are TRBV29-1 and TRBJ2-1, with TRBD2 identical over 13 bases. The germline gives CDR1 SQVTM, CDR2 ANQGSEA. The CDR3 sequence is 14 residues long. V trimming: 7 bases; J trimming: 9 bases; junction bases outside the gene matches: 9.

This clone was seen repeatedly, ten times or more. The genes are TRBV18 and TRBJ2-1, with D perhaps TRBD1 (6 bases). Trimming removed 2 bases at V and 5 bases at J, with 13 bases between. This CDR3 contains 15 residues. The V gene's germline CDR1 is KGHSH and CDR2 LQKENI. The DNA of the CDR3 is TGTGCCAGCTCACCAGGGACACCTCCTGACAATGAGCAGTTCTTC. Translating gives CASSPGTPPDNEQFF.

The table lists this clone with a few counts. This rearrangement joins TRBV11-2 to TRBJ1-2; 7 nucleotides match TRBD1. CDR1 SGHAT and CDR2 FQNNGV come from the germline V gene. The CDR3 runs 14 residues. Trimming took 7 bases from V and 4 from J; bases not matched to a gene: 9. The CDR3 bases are TGTGCCAGCACCAGACAGGGCTTCGGCTATGGCTACACCTTC. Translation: CASTRQGFGYGYTF.

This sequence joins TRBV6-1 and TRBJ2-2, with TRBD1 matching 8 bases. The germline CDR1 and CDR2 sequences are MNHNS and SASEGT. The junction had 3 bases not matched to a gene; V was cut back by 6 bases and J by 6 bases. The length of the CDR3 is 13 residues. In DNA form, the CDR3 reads TGTGCCAGCAGGACAGGGGTCTCCGGGGAGCTGTTTTTT. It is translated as CASRTGVSGELFF.

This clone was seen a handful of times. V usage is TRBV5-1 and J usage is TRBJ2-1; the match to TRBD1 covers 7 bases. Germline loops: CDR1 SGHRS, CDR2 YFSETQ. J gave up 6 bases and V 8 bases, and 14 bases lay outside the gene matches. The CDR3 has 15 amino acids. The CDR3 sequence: CASSAGQVEINEQFF. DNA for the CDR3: TGCGCCAGTTCCGCCGGACAGGTAGAAATCAATGAGCAGTTCTTC. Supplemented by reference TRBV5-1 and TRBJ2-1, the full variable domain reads KAGVTQTPRYLIKTRGQQVTLSCSPISGHRSVSWYQQTPGQGLQFLFEYFSETQRNKGNFPGRFSGRQFSNSRSEMNVSTLELGDSALYLCASSAGQVEINEQFFGPGTRLTVL.

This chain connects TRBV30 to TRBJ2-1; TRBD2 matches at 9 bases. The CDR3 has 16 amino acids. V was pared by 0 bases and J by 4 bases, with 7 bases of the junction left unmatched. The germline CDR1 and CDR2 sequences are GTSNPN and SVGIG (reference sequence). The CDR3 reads CAWSVRAGGYYNEQFF. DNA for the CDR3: TGTGCCTGGAGTGTACGGGCGGGAGGGTATTACAATGAGCAGTTCTTC.

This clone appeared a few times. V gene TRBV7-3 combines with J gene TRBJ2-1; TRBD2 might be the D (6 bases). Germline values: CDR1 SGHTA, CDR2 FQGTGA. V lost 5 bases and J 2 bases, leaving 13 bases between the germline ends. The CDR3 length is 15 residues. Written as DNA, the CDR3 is TGTGCCAGCAGCAACGGAGGGAATACCTACAATGAGCAGTTCTTC. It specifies CASSNGGNTYNEQFF.

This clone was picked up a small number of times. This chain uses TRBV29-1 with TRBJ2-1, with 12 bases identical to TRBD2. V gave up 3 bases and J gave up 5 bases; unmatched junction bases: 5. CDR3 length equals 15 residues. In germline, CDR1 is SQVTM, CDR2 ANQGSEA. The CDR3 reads CSVELTSGSNNEQFF. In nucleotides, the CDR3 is TGCAGCGTTGAGTTGACTAGCGGGAGTAACAATGAGCAGTTCTTC.

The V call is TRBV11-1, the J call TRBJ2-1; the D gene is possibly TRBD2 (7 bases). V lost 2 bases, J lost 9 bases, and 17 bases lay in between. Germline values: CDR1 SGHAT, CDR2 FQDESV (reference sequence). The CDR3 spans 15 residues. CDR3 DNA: TGTGCCAGCAGCTTAACAAGGCGGGGAGGGGGTGAGCAGTTCTTC. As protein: CASSLTRRGGGEQFF.

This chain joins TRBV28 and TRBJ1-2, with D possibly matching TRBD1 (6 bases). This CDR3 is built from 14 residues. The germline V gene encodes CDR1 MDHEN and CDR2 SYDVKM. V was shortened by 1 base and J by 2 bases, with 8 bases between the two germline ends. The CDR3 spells CASSLSQGNYGYTF. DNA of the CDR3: TGTGCCAGCAGTTTATCCCAGGGGAACTATGGCTACACCTTC.

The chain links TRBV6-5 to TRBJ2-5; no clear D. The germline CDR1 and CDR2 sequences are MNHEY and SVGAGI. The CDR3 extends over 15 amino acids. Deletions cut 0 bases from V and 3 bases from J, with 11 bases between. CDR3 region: CASSYSSHTEETQYF. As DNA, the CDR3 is TGTGCCAGCAGTTACTCGTCCCACACCGAAGAGACCCAGTACTTC.

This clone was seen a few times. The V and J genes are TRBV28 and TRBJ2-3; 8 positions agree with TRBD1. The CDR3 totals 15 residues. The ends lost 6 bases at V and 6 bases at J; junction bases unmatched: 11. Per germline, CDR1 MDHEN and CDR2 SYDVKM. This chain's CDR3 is CASRLPNRGLDTQYF. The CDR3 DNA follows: TGTGCCAGCAGGCTACCGAACAGGGGGTTGGATACGCAGTATTTT. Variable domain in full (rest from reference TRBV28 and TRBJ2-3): DVKVTQSSRYLVKRTGEKVFLECVQDMDHENMFWYRQDPGLGLRLIYFSYDVKMKEKGDIPEGYSVSREKKERFSLILESASTNQTSMYLCASRLPNRGLDTQYFGPGTRLTVL.

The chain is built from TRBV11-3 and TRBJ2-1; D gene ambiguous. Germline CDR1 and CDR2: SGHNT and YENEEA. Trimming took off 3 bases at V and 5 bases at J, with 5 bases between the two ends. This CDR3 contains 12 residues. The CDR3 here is CASSFRNNEQFF. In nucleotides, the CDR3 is TGTGCCAGCAGCTTTAGAAACAATGAGCAGTTCTTC.

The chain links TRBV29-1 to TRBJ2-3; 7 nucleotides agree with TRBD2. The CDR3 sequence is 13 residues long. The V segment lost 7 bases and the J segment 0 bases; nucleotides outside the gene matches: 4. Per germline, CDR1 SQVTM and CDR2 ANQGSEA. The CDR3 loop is CSGGGSSTDTQYF. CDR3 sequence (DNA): TGCAGCGGAGGCGGGAGTAGCACAGATACGCAGTATTTT.

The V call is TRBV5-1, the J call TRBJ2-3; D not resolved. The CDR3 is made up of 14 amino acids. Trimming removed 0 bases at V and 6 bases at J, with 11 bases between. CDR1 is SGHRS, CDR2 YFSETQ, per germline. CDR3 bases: TGCGCCAGCAGCTTGGCTCAGGTTTTCGATACGCAGTATTTT. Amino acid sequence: CASSLAQVFDTQYF.

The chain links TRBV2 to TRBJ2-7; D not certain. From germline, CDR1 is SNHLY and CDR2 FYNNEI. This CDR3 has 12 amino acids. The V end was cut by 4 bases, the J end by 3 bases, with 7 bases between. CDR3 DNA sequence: TGTGCCAGCAGTGTACAGAGCTACGAGCAGTACTTC. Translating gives CASSVQSYEQYF.

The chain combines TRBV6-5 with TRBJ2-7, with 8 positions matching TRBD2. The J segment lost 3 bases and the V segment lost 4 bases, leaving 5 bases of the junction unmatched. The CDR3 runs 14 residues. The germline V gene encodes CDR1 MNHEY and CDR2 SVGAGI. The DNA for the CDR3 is TGTGCCAGCAGTTTTAGCGGGGACCTCTACGAGCAGTACTTC. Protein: CASSFSGDLYEQYF.

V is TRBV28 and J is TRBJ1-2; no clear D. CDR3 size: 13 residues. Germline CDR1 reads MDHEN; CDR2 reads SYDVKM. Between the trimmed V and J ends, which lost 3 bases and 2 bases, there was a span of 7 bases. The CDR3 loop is CASSFRGNYGYTF. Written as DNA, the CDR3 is TGTGCCAGCAGTTTTCGAGGGAACTATGGCTACACCTTC.

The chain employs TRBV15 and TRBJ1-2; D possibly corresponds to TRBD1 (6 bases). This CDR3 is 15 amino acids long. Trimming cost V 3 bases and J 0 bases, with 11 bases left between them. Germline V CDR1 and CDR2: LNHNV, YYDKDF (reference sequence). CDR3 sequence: CATSRPGTTNYGYTF. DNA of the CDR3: TGTGCCACCAGCAGGCCCGGGACAACTAACTATGGCTACACCTTC.

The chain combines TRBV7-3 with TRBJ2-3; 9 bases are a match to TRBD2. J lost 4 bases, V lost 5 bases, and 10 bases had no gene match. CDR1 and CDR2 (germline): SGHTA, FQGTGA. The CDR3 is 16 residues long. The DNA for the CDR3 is TGTGCCAGCAGCCTGGGCGCGTTAGCGGGAGCAGATACGCAGTATTTT. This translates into CASSLGALAGADTQYF.

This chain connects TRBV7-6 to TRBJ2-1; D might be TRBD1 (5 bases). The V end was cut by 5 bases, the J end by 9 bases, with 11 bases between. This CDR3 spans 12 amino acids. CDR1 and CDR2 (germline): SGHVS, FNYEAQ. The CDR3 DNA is TGTGCCAGCAGCACAGGTGTGGCTGAGCAGTTCTTC. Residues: CASSTGVAEQFF.